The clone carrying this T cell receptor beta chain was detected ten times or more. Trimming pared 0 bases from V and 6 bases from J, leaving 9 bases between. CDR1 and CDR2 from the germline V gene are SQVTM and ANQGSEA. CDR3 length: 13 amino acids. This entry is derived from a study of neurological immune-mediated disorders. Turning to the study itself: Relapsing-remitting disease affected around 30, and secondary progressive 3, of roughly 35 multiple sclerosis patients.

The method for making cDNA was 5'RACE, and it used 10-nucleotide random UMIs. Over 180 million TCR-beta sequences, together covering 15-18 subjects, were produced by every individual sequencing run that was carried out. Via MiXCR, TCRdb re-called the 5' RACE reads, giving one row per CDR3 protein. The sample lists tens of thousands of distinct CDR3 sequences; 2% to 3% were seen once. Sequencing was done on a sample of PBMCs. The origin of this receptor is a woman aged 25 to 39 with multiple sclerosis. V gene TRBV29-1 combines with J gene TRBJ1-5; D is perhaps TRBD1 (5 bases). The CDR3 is CSVEDGGGQPQHF. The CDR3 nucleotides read TGCAGCGTTGAAGACGGTGGGGGTCAGCCCCAGCATTTT.